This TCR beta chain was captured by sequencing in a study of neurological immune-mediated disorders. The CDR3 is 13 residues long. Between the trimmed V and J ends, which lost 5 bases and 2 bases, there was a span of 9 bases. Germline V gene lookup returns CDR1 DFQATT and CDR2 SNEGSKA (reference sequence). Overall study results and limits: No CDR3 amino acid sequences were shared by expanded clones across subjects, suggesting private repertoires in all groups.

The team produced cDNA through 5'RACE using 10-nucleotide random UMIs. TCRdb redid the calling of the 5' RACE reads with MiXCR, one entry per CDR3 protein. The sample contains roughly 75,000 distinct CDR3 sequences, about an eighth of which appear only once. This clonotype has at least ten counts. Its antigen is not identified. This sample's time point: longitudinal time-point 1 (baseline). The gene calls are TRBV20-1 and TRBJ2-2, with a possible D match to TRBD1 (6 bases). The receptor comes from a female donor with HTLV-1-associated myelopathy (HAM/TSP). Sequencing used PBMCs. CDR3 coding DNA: TGCAGTGCTTGGACAGCCAACACCGGGGAGCTGTTTTTT. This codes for CSAWTANTGELFF.